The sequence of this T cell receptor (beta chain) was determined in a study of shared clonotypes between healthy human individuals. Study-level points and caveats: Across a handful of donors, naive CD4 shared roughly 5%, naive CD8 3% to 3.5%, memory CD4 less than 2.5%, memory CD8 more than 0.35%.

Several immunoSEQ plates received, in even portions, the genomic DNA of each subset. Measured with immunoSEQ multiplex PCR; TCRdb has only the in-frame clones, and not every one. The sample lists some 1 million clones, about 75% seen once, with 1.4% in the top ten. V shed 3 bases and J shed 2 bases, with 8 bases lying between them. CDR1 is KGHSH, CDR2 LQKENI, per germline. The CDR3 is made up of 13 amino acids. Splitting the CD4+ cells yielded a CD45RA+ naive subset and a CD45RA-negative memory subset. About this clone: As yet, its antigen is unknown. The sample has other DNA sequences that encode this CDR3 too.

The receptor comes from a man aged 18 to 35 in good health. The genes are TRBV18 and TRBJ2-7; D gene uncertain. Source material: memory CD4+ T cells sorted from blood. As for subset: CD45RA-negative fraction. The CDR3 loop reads CASSPGAPYEQYF. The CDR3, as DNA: TGTGCCAGCTCACCCGGCGCCCCCTACGAGCAGTACTTC.